This TCR beta chain was found in a study of cytomegalovirus exposure and HLA in healthy donors. Study results and limitations: Most subjects had HLA-A and HLA-B alleles reportedly predicted accurately by TCR beta sequences.

Researchers ran the PCR with 60 Vbeta and 13 Jbeta primers. Assay used: immunoSEQ multiplex PCR; TCRdb lists only in-frame clones, some missing. The sample shows more than 85,000 clones, around 76% of them seen only once. The sample holds one count of this clone. Its antigen is still unknown. The CDR3 consists of 13 residues. V shed 2 bases and J shed 9 bases, with 12 bases lying between them. CDR1 and CDR2 (germline): SGHDT, YYEEEE. The sample was PBMCs. The rearrangement joins TRBV5-6 to TRBJ2-1, with D possibly matching TRBD1 (5 bases). The TCR originated in a man aged 35-49 years in good health and CMV-seropositive. CDR3 region: CASSFGRASEQFF. The CDR3 coding sequence is TGTGCCAGCAGCTTTGGCAGGGCCTCTGAGCAGTTCTTC. The entire variable domain, with the rest obtained from reference TRBV5-6 and TRBJ2-1, is as follows: DAGVTQSPTHLIKTRGQQVTLRCSPKSGHDTVSWYQQALGQGPQFIFQYYEEEERQRGNFPDRFSGHQFPNYSSELNVNALLLGDSALYLCASSFGRASEQFFGPGTRLTVL.